This TCR beta chain originates from a study of OX40 agonist ivuxolimab in advanced cancers. The CDR3 totals 15 residues. CDR1 and CDR2 from the germline V gene are SGHAT and FQNNGV. With 5 bases clipped from V and 3 bases from J, the junction kept 8 bases outside the gene matches. Some clones are missing from TCRdb's copy, which holds only in-frame ones; the method was immunoSEQ multiplex PCR. Altogether 35,000 to 45,000 clones are present, around 93% being singletons, with the ten largest covering nearly 15%. V usage is TRBV11-2 and J usage is TRBJ2-5, with 8 bases aligning to TRBD2. The receptor was isolated from an adult with an advanced solid tumor such as melanoma, head and neck, liver or kidney cancer. This specimen was CD4+ or CD8+ T cells sorted from blood, taken in a trial of the OX40 agonist ivuxolimab. The CDR3 sequence is CASSQEEAGEETQYF. The CDR3 DNA is TGTGCCAGCAGCCAAGAAGAAGCGGGGGAAGAGACCCAGTACTTC. Full variable domain (missing parts from reference TRBV11-2 and TRBJ2-5): EAGVAQSPRYKIIEKRQSVAFWCNPISGHATLYWYQQILGQGPKLLIQFQNNGVVDDSQLPKDRFSAERLKGVDSTLKIQPAKLEDSAVYLCASSQEEAGEETQYFGPGTRLLVL.